What follows are 22 T cell receptor beta chains derived from one specimen sequenced in a study of control samples from healthy donors and cancer patients. Repertoires were generated with immunoSEQ multiplex PCR, while TCRdb's copy carries only in-frame clones and drops some. The sample lists more than 95,000 clones, 83% occurring once. The specimen sequenced was blood. The receptors originated from a woman in her forties or fifties in good health.

This clone was detected only once. The chain links TRBV5-1 to TRBJ2-3; D ambiguous. Germline V CDR1 and CDR2: SGHRS, YFSETQ. The CDR3 contains 14 residues. V was shortened by 0 bases and J by 0 bases, with 5 bases between the two germline ends. The CDR3 protein is CASSLVGSTDTQYF. In DNA form, the CDR3 reads TGCGCCAGCAGCTTGGTTGGCAGCACAGATACGCAGTATTTT.

This clone was observed a few times. The rearrangement joins TRBV11-3 to TRBJ2-2, with no clear D. CDR3 length: 16 amino acids. Germline V gives CDR1 SGHNT, CDR2 YENEEA. The V gene lost 1 base and the J gene lost 0 bases, with 9 bases spanning the gap. CDR3 coding DNA: TGTGCCAGCAGCTTAGTTGGCCAAACGAACACCGGGGAGCTGTTTTTT. Its translation: CASSLVGQTNTGELFF.

This chain uses TRBV4-1 with TRBJ1-5, with D uncertain. Per germline, CDR1 MGHRA and CDR2 YSYEKL. V lost 0 bases and J lost 4, with 7 bases in between. The CDR3 totals 14 residues. The CDR3, as DNA: TGCGCCAGCAGCCAAGAGCAAACTAATCAGCCCCAGCATTTT. This gives the protein CASSQEQTNQPQHF.

The gene calls are TRBV6-6 and TRBJ1-1; D remains ambiguous. There are 13 residues in the CDR3. Between the trimmed V and J ends, which lost 3 bases and 2 bases, there was a span of 7 bases. Germline-derived CDR1 and CDR2 are MNHNY and SVGAGI (reference sequence). The DNA of the CDR3 is TGTGCCAGCAGTTATACACTTAACACTGAAGCTTTCTTT. Protein product: CASSYTLNTEAFF.

The rearrangement uses TRBV7-6 and TRBJ2-1; tentative D call: TRBD2 (5 bases). V lost 2 bases and J 8 bases, leaving 7 bases between the germline ends. The length of the CDR3 is 12 residues. Germline V gene data show CDR1 as SGHVS and CDR2 as FNYEAQ. The CDR3 coding sequence is TGTGCCAGCAGCTTAAGACTACATGAGCAGTTCTTC. Protein product: CASSLRLHEQFF. Drawing the rest from reference TRBV7-6 and TRBJ2-1, the complete variable domain is GAGVSQSPRYKVTKRGQDVALRCDPISGHVSLYWYRQALGQGPEFLTYFNYEAQQDKSGLPNDRFSAERPEGSISTLTIQRTEQRDSAMYRCASSLRLHEQFFGPGTRLTVL.

The chain combines TRBV7-2 with TRBJ1-1, with D perhaps TRBD1 (5 bases). Germline V lookup: CDR1 SGHTA, CDR2 FQGNSA. With 5 bases removed from V and 8 bases from J, the gap between germline ends came to 24 bases. The CDR3 has 16 amino acids. CDR3 amino acids: CASSPHGDLWGKEAFF. In DNA form, the CDR3 reads TGTGCCAGCAGCCCCCACGGGGATCTTTGGGGGAAAGAAGCTTTCTTT.

The chain uses TRBV28 and TRBJ1-1; no definite D call. CDR1 and CDR2 from the germline V gene are MDHEN and SYDVKM. This CDR3 spans 14 amino acids. Deletions cut 0 bases from V and 1 base from J, with 6 bases between. CDR3 bases: TGTGCCAGCAGTTTATGGGGTGGGAACACTGAAGCTTTCTTT. Amino acids: CASSLWGGNTEAFF.

This clone appeared a single time. V gene TRBV5-1 combines with J gene TRBJ2-1; no reliable D call. Germline values: CDR1 SGHRS, CDR2 YFSETQ. Trimming removed 6 bases from V and 3 bases from J, with 7 bases in between. The CDR3 is 12 amino acids. The CDR3 DNA follows: TGCGCCAGCACCACCGACTACAATGAGCAGTTCTTC. Encoded protein: CASTTDYNEQFF.

To note about this clone: This same CDR3 is encoded by further DNA sequences in the sample. The CDR3 nucleotides read TGTGCCAGCTCGCCCCAGGGGGACACAGATACGCAGTATTTT. This gives the protein CASSPQGDTDTQYF. V is TRBV18 and J is TRBJ2-3; 7 bases match TRBD1. The CDR3 spans 14 residues. Trimming removed 6 bases from V and 2 bases from J; junction bases left unmatched: 5. Germline V CDR1 and CDR2: KGHSH, LQKENI.

J is TRBJ1-2 and V is TRBV24-1; D remains ambiguous. V shed 10 bases and J shed 1 base, with 9 bases lying between them. Germline V gene sequence: CDR1 KGHDR, CDR2 SFDVKD. The CDR3 loop spans 12 amino acids. The DNA for the CDR3 is TGTGCCACACGCGGGAATAACTATGGCTACACCTTC. Its translation is CATRGNNYGYTF.

Points on this clone: The sample has other DNA sequences that encode this CDR3 too. V usage is TRBV7-9 and J usage is TRBJ1-4; D gene unclear. Per the germline V gene, CDR1 is SEHNR and CDR2 is FQNEAQ (reference sequence). The CDR3 sequence is 16 residues long. V was cut by 1 base and J by 0 bases, with 9 bases left in between. The CDR3 nucleotides read TGTGCCAGCAGCTTAGTTAGCGGATCAACTAATGAAAAACTGTTTTTT. Translating gives CASSLVSGSTNEKLFF.

This chain uses TRBV13 with TRBJ1-5; D is uncertain. V was trimmed by 0 bases and J by 4 bases, leaving 7 bases between them. Germline loops: CDR1 PRHDT, CDR2 FYEKMQ (reference sequence). This CDR3 is 14 amino acids long. The CDR3 here is CASSLGAANQPQHF. As DNA, the CDR3 is TGTGCCAGCAGCTTAGGCGCCGCGAATCAGCCCCAGCATTTT.

This chain connects TRBV27 to TRBJ2-5; weak D call: TRBD2 (5 bases). The CDR3 has 15 residues. Trimming shortened V by 5 bases and J by 5 bases, and 18 bases separated the two germline ends. Germline CDR1 is MNHEY and CDR2 is SMNVEV (reference sequence). The CDR3 DNA follows: TGTGCCAGCAGTCCATTACCGAGGGTCGGTGAGACCCAGTACTTC. Translation: CASSPLPRVGETQYF.

The chain recombines TRBV7-9 with TRBJ2-1; TRBD2 matches at 10 bases. Germline assignment: CDR1 SEHNR and CDR2 FQNEAQ (reference sequence). CDR3 size: 16 residues. Trimming removed 1 base from V and 7 bases from J; junction bases left unmatched: 7. The CDR3 loop reads CASSLVSGRAGNEQFF. The CDR3 DNA reads TGTGCCAGCAGCTTAGTCAGCGGGAGGGCCGGGAATGAGCAGTTCTTC.

The chain recombines TRBV15 with TRBJ1-5; D might be TRBD1 (5 bases). CDR1 LNHNV and CDR2 YYDKDF come from the germline V gene (reference sequence). The CDR3 spans 13 residues. With 1 base removed from V and 14 bases from J, the gap between germline ends came to 15 bases. The CDR3 DNA sequence: TGTGCCACCAGCAGAGCCGGGGGGGAAGACGAGCATTTT. Translating it yields CATSRAGGEDEHF.

This chain joins TRBV5-1 and TRBJ2-5, with 8 nucleotides matching TRBD1. V was pared by 0 bases and J by 4 bases, with 11 bases of the junction left unmatched. The CDR3 is 17 amino acids. CDR1 and CDR2 (germline): SGHRS, YFSETQ. CDR3 in amino acids: CASSLGGAGGSAETQYF. The CDR3 DNA sequence: TGCGCCAGCAGCTTGGGTGGGGCAGGGGGCTCGGCAGAGACCCAGTACTTC. Using reference TRBV5-1 and TRBJ2-5 for the parts outside the CDR3, the full variable domain is KAGVTQTPRYLIKTRGQQVTLSCSPISGHRSVSWYQQTPGQGLQFLFEYFSETQRNKGNFPGRFSGRQFSNSRSEMNVSTLELGDSALYLCASSLGGAGGSAETQYFGPGTRLLVL.

The rearrangement uses TRBV4-2 and TRBJ1-2, with 10 bases that match TRBD1. This CDR3 has 15 amino acids. V shed 1 base and J 8 bases; nucleotides not matched to a gene: 7. The V gene's germline CDR1 is LGHNA and CDR2 YNFKEQ. The CDR3 loop reads CASSQAPTGGTGYTF. CDR3 coding DNA: TGTGCCAGCAGCCAAGCTCCGACAGGGGGCACGGGCTACACCTTC.

The chain couples TRBV30 to TRBJ1-5; 7 positions agree with TRBD1. The length of the CDR3 is 16 residues. V shed 3 bases and J 4 bases; nucleotides not matched to a gene: 12. Germline V gene lookup returns CDR1 GTSNPN and CDR2 SVGIG (reference sequence). CDR3 DNA: TGTGCCTGGAGGGCCGGAAAGGGACAGCTGAATCAGCCCCAGCATTTT. It encodes CAWRAGKGQLNQPQHF.

V gene TRBV24-1 combines with J gene TRBJ1-2; no clear D. V was cut by 3 bases and J by 8 bases, with 15 bases left in between. The V gene's germline CDR1 is KGHDR and CDR2 SFDVKD. This CDR3 is built from 14 residues. This chain's CDR3 is CATSDHGYSLGYTF. The CDR3 DNA reads TGTGCCACCAGTGATCACGGCTATTCCTTAGGCTACACCTTC.

A few counts support this clone. The V gene is TRBV5-5, the J gene TRBJ2-1; D unresolved. This CDR3 has 11 amino acids. The V end was cut by 7 bases, the J end by 8 bases, with 10 bases between. Germline CDR1 and CDR2: SGHKS and YYEKEE (reference sequence). CDR3 in amino acids: CASSEEDEQFF. CDR3 coding DNA: TGTGCCAGCTCAGAAGAGGATGAGCAGTTCTTC.

This clone has just a few counts. The same CDR3 also results from other DNA sequences found in this sample. The rearrangement links TRBV7-9 to TRBJ2-1; no clear D gene. CDR3 length equals 14 residues. CDR1 is SEHNR and CDR2 is FQNEAQ in the germline V gene (reference sequence). Between the trimmed V and J ends, which lost 0 bases and 1 base, there was a span of 4 bases. The CDR3 loop is CASSLAGSYNEQFF. CDR3 coding DNA: TGTGCCAGCAGCTTAGCCGGTTCCTACAATGAGCAGTTCTTC.

The chain carries TRBV18 and TRBJ2-7; 10 bases are a match to TRBD1. There are 15 residues in the CDR3. CDR1 is KGHSH, CDR2 LQKENI, per germline. V lost 5 bases to trimming and J lost 2 bases; unmatched junction nucleotides: 6. The CDR3 DNA sequence: TGTGCCAGCTCAACCGGGACAGGGGATCCCTACGAGCAGTACTTC. Protein product: CASSTGTGDPYEQYF.